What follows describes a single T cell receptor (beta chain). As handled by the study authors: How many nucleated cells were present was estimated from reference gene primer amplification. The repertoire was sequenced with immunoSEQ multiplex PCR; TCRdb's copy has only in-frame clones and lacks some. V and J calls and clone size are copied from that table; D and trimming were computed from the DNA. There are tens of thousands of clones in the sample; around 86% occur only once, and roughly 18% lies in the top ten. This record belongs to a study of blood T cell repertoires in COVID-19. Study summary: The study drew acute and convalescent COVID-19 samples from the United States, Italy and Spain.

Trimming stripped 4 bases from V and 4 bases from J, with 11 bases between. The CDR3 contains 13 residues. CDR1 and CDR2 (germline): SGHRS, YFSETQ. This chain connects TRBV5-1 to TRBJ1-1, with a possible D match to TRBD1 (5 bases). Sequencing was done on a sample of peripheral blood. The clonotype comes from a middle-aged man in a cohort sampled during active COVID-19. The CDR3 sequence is CASSPGYSTEAFF. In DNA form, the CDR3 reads TGCGCCAGCAGCCCAGGGTACAGCACTGAAGCTTTCTTT.